Below are 7 T cell receptor beta chains sequenced from a single sample in a study of T cell responses to AZD1222 COVID-19 vaccine. Method: immunoSEQ multiplex PCR; TCRdb's copy keeps in-frame clones and lacks some. Of some 120,000 clones in the sample, around 85% were seen once. Sequenced here: peripheral blood, sampled on day 0 of AZD1222 vaccination. All receptors derive from an adult in good health.

This chain joins TRBV11-2 and TRBJ2-2; 8 positions agree with TRBD2. This CDR3 is 17 amino acids long. Germline loops: CDR1 SGHAT, CDR2 FQNNGV. After removal of 5 bases from V and 5 bases from J, the junction contained 13 bases not matched to a gene. The CDR3 here is CASSREGSQGRTGELFF. CDR3 DNA sequence: TGTGCCAGCAGCCGGGAGGGGAGTCAGGGTAGGACCGGGGAGCTGTTTTTT.

V and J are TRBV11-2 and TRBJ2-3; D is possibly TRBD1 or TRBD2 (5 bases each). V was shortened by 5 bases and J by 1 base, with 10 bases between the two germline ends. The CDR3 length is 14 residues. CDR1 SGHAT and CDR2 FQNNGV come from the germline V gene. The DNA for the CDR3 is TGTGCCAGCAGCATTGGGACCCGCACAGATACGCAGTATTTT. It translates to CASSIGTRTDTQYF.

This chain connects TRBV6-2 or TRBV6-3 to TRBJ2-1; D uncertain. CDR3 size: 15 residues. CDR1 is MNHEY and CDR2 is SVGEGT in the germline V gene. Trimming took off 0 bases at V and 6 bases at J, with 12 bases between the two ends. CDR3 DNA: TGTGCCAGCAGTTACTCGATCAGCCCGTTCAATGAGCAGTTCTTC. Translation: CASSYSISPFNEQFF.

This chain uses TRBV14 with TRBJ2-7, with D hard to call. There are 13 residues in the CDR3. The V end was cut by 4 bases, the J end by 6 bases, with 13 bases between. Germline CDR1 SGHDN, CDR2 FVKESK. The CDR3 nucleotides read TGTGCCAGCAGCCCCAGTGTTTTGCGCGAGCAGTACTTC. This gives the protein CASSPSVLREQYF.

The chain recombines TRBV19 with TRBJ1-6; no definite D call. Trimming cost V 5 bases and J 4 bases, with 9 bases left between them. The CDR3 covers 14 residues. Germline assignment: CDR1 LNHDA and CDR2 SQIVND (reference sequence). The chain's CDR3 is CASSANPYNSPLHF. The CDR3 DNA reads TGTGCCAGTAGTGCCAACCCTTATAATTCACCCCTCCACTTT. The whole variable domain, remainder taken from reference TRBV19 and TRBJ1-6, is DGGITQSPKYLFRKEGQNVTLSCEQNLNHDAMYWYRQDPGQGLRLIYYSQIVNDFQKGDIAEGYSVSREKKESFPLTVTSAQKNPTAFYLCASSANPYNSPLHFGNGTRLTVT.

This sequence joins TRBV11-3 and TRBJ1-1; unclear D gene. The CDR3 extends over 12 amino acids. Trimming stripped 3 bases from V and 11 bases from J, with 13 bases between. Per germline, CDR1 SGHNT and CDR2 YENEEA. The CDR3 here is CASSLTAGAAFF. CDR3 DNA sequence: TGTGCCAGCAGCTTGACGGCTGGAGCGGCTTTCTTT. Using reference TRBV11-3 and TRBJ1-1 for the parts outside the CDR3, the full variable domain is EAGVVQSPRYKIIEKKQPVAFWCNPISGHNTLYWYLQNLGQGPELLIRYENEEAVDDSQLPKDRFSAERLKGVDSTLKIQPAELGDSAVYLCASSLTAGAAFFGQGTRLTVV.

This chain connects TRBV2 to TRBJ2-7; D possibly uses TRBD1 or TRBD2 (5 bases each). Germline CDR1 is SNHLY and CDR2 is FYNNEI. The CDR3 runs to 16 residues. The germline V and J ends were trimmed by 3 bases and 6 bases, with 21 bases remaining between them. The DNA of the CDR3 is TGTGCCAGCAGTGATAATCTGGGGCAACTAGTAAGCGAGCAGTACTTC. This codes for CASSDNLGQLVSEQYF.